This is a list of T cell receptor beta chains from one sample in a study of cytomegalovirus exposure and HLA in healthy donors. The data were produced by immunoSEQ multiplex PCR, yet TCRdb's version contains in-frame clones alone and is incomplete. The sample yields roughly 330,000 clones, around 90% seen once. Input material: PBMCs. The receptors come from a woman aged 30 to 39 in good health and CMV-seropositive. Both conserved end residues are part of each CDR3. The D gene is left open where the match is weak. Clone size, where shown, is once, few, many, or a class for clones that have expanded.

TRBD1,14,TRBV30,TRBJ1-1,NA,TGTGCCTGGAGGTCCGGGACAGGGGTTGGAGAAGCTTTCTTT,CAWRSGTGVGEAFF
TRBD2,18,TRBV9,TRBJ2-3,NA,TGTGCCAGCAGCGGTCCCCTTCAAGCGGGAGTGTCTGAAGATACGCAGTATTTT,CASSGPLQAGVSEDTQYF
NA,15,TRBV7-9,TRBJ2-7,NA,TGTGCCAGCAGCAAGACGGGTGATCGGGCCTACGAGCAGTACTTC,CASSKTGDRAYEQYF
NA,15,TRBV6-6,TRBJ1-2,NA,TGTGCCAGCAGTTACACTACGGGTTCCAACTATGGCTACACCTTC,CASSYTTGSNYGYTF
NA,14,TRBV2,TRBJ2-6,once,TGTGCCAGCAGGTCGGACTCTGGGGCCAACGTCCTGACTTTC,CASRSDSGANVLTF
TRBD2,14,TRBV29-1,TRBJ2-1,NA,TGCAGCGTTGAAAGCGGGTGGGGGGGAAATGAGCAGTTCTTC,CSVESGWGGNEQFF
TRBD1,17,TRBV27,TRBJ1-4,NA,TGTGCCAGCAGTTTAACCAAATCCGGGACAGAAAATGAAAAACTGTTTTTT,CASSLTKSGTENEKLFF
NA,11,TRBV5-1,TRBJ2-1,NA,TGCGCCAGCAGCTTGGACAATGAGCAGTTCTTC,CASSLDNEQFF
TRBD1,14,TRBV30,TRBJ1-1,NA,TGTGCCTGGGGACAGGGGAGGGGAAACACTGAAGCTTTCTTT,CAWGQGRGNTEAFF
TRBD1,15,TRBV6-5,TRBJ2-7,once,TGTGCCAGCAGGCCTACGGACAGGGGAAGCTACGAGCAGTACTTC,CASRPTDRGSYEQYF
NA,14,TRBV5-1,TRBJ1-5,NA,TGCGCCAGCAGCCTAAGCCAGGGTGGTCAGCCCCAGCATTTT,CASSLSQGGQPQHF
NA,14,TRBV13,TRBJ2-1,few,TGTGCCAGCAGCTCCCGGGACACCAACAATGAGCAGTTCTTC,CASSSRDTNNEQFF
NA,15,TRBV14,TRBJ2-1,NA,TGTGCCAGCAGCCAAGGAGGATACGTGGTCAGGGAGCAGTTCTTC,CASSQGGYVVREQFF
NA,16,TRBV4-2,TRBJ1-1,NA,TGTGCCAGCAGCCCCCTAGACCCAGGGACGAACACTGAAGCTTTCTTT,CASSPLDPGTNTEAFF
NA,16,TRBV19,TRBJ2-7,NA,TGTGCCAGTAGTATAGCGCCCGAAGTATCCTCCTACGAGCAGTACTTC,CASSIAPEVSSYEQYF
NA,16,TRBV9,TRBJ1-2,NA,TGTGCCAGCAGCCATACCCCCACACAGGGTGGCCATGGCTACACCTTC,CASSHTPTQGGHGYTF
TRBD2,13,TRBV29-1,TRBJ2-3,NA,TGCAGCGTTGAAGGCGGGAGGACAGATACGCAGTATTTT,CSVEGGRTDTQYF
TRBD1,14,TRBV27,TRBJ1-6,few,TGTGCCTGCGGGCCGGGACAGGAGAATTCACCCCTCCACTTT,CACGPGQENSPLHF
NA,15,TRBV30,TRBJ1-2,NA,TGTGCCTTCAGGCCTCGAGCAGTAAATGTAGGTGGCTACACCTTC,CAFRPRAVNVGGYTF
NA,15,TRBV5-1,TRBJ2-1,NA,TGCGCCAGCTCGGAGGGGGGGCGAGTGAACAATGAGCAGTTCTTC,CASSEGGRVNNEQFF
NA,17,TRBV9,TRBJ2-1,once,TGTGCCAGCAGCGTAGTGAGAAAGCCGGACTTGTCTTATGAGCAGTTCTTC,CASSVVRKPDLSYEQFF
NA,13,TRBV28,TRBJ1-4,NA,TGTGCCAGCAGCCCTCCAACTAATGAAAAACTGTTTTTT,CASSPPTNEKLFF
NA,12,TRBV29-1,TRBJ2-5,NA,TGCAGCGCCGCTTACGCCGGGGAGACCCAGTACTTC,CSAAYAGETQYF
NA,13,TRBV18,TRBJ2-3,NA,TGTGCCAGCATCACCAGATCCTCGGATACGCAGTATTTT,CASITRSSDTQYF
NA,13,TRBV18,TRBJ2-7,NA,TGTGCCAGCTCATACGACAGGAGAAGCGAGCAGTACTTC,CASSYDRRSEQYF
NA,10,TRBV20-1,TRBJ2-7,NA,TGCAGTGCTAGTTTCTCGGTGCAGTACTTC,CSASFSVQYF
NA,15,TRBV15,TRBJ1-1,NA,TGTGCCACCAGCAGAGATTTAGAAGCCGCTGCTGAAGCTTTCTTT,CATSRDLEAAAEAFF
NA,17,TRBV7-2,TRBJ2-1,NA,TGTGCCAGCAGTCGCCTCGCAGGGTCAACCTATGACAATGAGCAGTTCTTC,CASSRLAGSTYDNEQFF
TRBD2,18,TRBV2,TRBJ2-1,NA,TGTGCCAGCGGGGCGGAGTGGGCTAGCGGGAGTAGGTCAAATGAGCAGTTCTTC,CASGAEWASGSRSNEQFF
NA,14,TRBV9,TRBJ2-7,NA,TGTGCCAGCAGCCCCCGGACGGGCAGCTACGAGCAGTACTTC,CASSPRTGSYEQYF
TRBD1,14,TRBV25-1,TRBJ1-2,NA,TGTGCCAGCAGACGACAGGGGGAGAACTATGGCTACACCTTC,CASRRQGENYGYTF
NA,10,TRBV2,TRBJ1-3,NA,TGTGCCAGCAGCTCCGTACACCTATATTTT,CASSSVHLYF
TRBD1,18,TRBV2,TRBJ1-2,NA,TGTGCCAGCAGCGCGACAGGGGCAACCCTTCACCGAAACTATGGCTACACCTTC,CASSATGATLHRNYGYTF
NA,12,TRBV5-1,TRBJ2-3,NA,TGCGCCAGCAGCTGGGGCACAGATACGCAGTATTTT,CASSWGTDTQYF
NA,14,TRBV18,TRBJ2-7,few,TGTGCCAGCTCACCCCGTTCAGGATCCTACGAGCAGTACTTC,CASSPRSGSYEQYF
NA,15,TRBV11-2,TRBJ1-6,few,TGTGCCAGCAGCTTAGTAGGGGGGGCGAATTCACCCCTCCACTTT,CASSLVGGANSPLHF
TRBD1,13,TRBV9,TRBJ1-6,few,TGTGCCAGGGGGACAGGGGATAATTCACCCCTCCACTTT,CARGTGDNSPLHF
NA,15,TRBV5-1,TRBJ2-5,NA,TGCGCCAGCAGCTTCAGTGGGGAATACCAAGAGACCCAGTACTTC,CASSFSGEYQETQYF
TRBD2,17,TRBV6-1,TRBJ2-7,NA,TGTGCCAGCAGTGCGACTGATACTAGCGGAAGCTCCTACGAGCAGTACTTC,CASSATDTSGSSYEQYF
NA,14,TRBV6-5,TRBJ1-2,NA,TGTGCCAGCAGTTACCCCGGACAGCCCTATGGCTACACCTTC,CASSYPGQPYGYTF
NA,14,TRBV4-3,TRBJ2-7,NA,TGCGCCAGCAGCCAGACGCTAGGGGGAAACGAGCAGTACTTC,CASSQTLGGNEQYF
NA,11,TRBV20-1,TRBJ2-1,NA,TGCAGTGCTAGTACTCTCAATGAGCAGTTCTTC,CSASTLNEQFF
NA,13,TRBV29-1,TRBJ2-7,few,TGCAGCGTTGATGCGGGCGGAACCTACGAGCAGTACTTC,CSVDAGGTYEQYF
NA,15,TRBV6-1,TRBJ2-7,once,TGTGCCAGCAGGGGCCACGGGGGTCGAGTCTACGAGCAGTACTTC,CASRGHGGRVYEQYF
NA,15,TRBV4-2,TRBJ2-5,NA,TGTGCCAGCAGCCAAGATCTTAGCGTCCAAGAGACCCAGTACTTC,CASSQDLSVQETQYF
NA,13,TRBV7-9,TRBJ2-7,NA,TGTGCCAGCAGCACCAACAAGGGCTACGAGCAGTACTTC,CASSTNKGYEQYF
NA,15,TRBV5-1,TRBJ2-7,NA,TGCGCCAGCAGCTTGTCACAGGGTGGTGCCTACGAGCAGTACTTC,CASSLSQGGAYEQYF